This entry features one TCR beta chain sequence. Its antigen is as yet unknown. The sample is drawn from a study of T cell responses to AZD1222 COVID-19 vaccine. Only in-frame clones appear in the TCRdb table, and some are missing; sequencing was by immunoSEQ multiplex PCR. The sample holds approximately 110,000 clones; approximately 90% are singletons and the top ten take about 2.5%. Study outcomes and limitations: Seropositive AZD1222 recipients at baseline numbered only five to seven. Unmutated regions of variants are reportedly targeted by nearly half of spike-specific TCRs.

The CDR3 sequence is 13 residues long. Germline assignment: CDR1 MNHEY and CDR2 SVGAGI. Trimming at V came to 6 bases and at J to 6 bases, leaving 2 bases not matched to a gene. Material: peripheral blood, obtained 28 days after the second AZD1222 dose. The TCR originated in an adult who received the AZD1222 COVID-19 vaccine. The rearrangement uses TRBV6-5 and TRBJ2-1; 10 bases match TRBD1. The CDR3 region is CASRWTGGNEQFF. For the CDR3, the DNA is TGTGCCAGCAGATGGACAGGGGGCAATGAGCAGTTCTTC.